The clone carrying this TCR beta chain occurred many times. Its target is unknown. This entry is derived from a study of early T cells in non-severe SARS-CoV-2 infection. Overall study context: Bulk RNA taken from unsorted whole blood was sequenced, leaving chains unpaired. Findings and limits, study-wide: VDJdb matching skewed toward anti-spike CD8 responses, missing private and CD4 specificities.

The protocol attached unique molecular identifiers to individual cDNA molecules. Using its own MiXCR run on the 5' RACE reads, TCRdb lists one record per CDR3 protein. The sample has fewer than 30,000 distinct CDR3 sequences; approximately 6.6% are singletons. The ends were cut back, 6 bases at V and 4 bases at J, with 15 bases in the middle. CDR3 length: 14 amino acids. Looked up from germline, CDR1 is MNHEY and CDR2 is SMNVEV (reference sequence). The chain couples TRBV27 to TRBJ1-1; D gene uncertain. The receptor's source is an adult who was a healthcare worker with PCR-confirmed SARS-CoV-2 infection or an uninfected control (not recorded which). Sequenced material: whole blood, taken at baseline. CDR3 residues: CASRHPSRSTEAFF. CDR3 coding DNA: TGTGCCAGCAGACACCCTTCGCGCAGCACTGAAGCTTTCTTT.